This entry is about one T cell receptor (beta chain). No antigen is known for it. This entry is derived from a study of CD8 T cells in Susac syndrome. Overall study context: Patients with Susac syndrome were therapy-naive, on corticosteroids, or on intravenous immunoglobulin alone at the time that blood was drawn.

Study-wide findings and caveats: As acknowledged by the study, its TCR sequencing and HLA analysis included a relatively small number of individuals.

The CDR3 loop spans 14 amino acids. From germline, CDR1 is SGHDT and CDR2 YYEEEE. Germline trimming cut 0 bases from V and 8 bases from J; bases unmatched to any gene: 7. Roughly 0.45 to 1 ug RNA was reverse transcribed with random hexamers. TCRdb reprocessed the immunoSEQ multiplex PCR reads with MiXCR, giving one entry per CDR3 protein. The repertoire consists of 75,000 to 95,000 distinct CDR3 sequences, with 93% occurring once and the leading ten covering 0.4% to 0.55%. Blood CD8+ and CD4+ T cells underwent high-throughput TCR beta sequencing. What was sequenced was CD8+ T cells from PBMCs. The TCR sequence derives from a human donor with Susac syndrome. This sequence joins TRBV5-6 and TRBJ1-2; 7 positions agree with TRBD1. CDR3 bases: TGTGCCAGCAGCTTGGTTAAGAGGGGGCTGGGCTACACCTTC. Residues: CASSLVKRGLGYTF.